The 6 T cell receptor beta chains below were found in one sample sequenced in a study of cytomegalovirus exposure and HLA in healthy donors. The study ran its PCR with 60 Vbeta and 13 Jbeta primers. Profiled with immunoSEQ multiplex PCR; TCRdb holds only in-frame clones, not every one. This table has roughly 100,000 clones, roughly 80% appearing once. Sequenced: PBMCs. These receptor sequences come from a man younger than 40 in good health and CMV-seropositive.

The chain combines TRBV6-5 with TRBJ2-3; perhaps TRBD1 as D (6 bases). Trimming left V 4 bases short and J 4 bases short, with 9 bases between. From germline, CDR1 is MNHEY and CDR2 SVGAGI. CDR3 length: 13 amino acids. The CDR3 DNA reads as TGTGCCAGCAGTTGGGGACATTCAGATACGCAGTATTTT. It encodes CASSWGHSDTQYF.

This chain connects TRBV7-6 to TRBJ2-2, with D perhaps matching TRBD1 (6 bases). The CDR3 spans 17 residues. Germline assignment: CDR1 SGHVS and CDR2 FNYEAQ. Between the trimmed V and J ends, which lost 4 bases and 5 bases, there was a span of 20 bases. The CDR3 DNA reads TGTGCCAGCAGCTGGGGGACACGGACGGATATTACCGGGGAGCTGTTTTTT. Translating it yields CASSWGTRTDITGELFF.

This clone was seen only once. Written as DNA, the CDR3 is TGTGCCAGCAGCCAAGGGACTAGCGGGGCTAGCACAGATACGCAGTATTTT. As protein: CASSQGTSGASTDTQYF. The chain links TRBV11-2 to TRBJ2-3, with 13 positions matching TRBD2. After removal of 5 bases from V and 0 bases from J, the junction contained 5 bases not matched to a gene. The CDR3 is made up of 17 amino acids. Germline V gene lookup returns CDR1 SGHAT and CDR2 FQNNGV.

There are a few counts of this clone. The chain uses TRBV5-4 and TRBJ2-1, with D possibly being TRBD2 (6 bases). V was shortened by 2 bases and J by 6 bases, with 12 bases between the two germline ends. Looked up from germline, CDR1 is SGHNT and CDR2 is YYREEE (reference sequence). The CDR3 has 14 amino acids. CDR3 amino acids: CASSLRGSSNEQFF. CDR3 bases: TGTGCCAGCAGCTTACGGGGGTCGAGCAATGAGCAGTTCTTC.

The J gene is TRBJ2-2, the V gene TRBV11-2, with 7 bases fitting TRBD2. CDR3 length equals 14 residues. Germline CDR1 SGHAT, CDR2 FQNNGV. V gave up 5 bases and J gave up 7 bases; unmatched junction bases: 7. For the CDR3, the DNA is TGTGCCAGCAGCCTAGCGGTCGGGATCGGGGAGCTGTTTTTT. Translated, it gives CASSLAVGIGELFF. Filled out from reference TRBV11-2 and TRBJ2-2, the complete variable domain reads EAGVAQSPRYKIIEKRQSVAFWCNPISGHATLYWYQQILGQGPKLLIQFQNNGVVDDSQLPKDRFSAERLKGVDSTLKIQPAKLEDSAVYLCASSLAVGIGELFFGEGSRLTVL.

The chain recombines TRBV4-1 with TRBJ1-1; D remains ambiguous. Germline values: CDR1 MGHRA, CDR2 YSYEKL. This CDR3 region has 14 residues. V dropped 1 base and J dropped 2 bases, with 8 bases sitting between them. CDR3 DNA: TGCGCCAGCAGCCAAGGGGCGATTAACACTGAAGCTTTCTTT. Its protein is CASSQGAINTEAFF.